This section outlines one TCR beta chain sequence together with its context. In this sample, this clone turned up a few times. The antigen it recognizes is unknown. The input lacks base qualities; no much larger clone sits a single base away. The library was prepared using the immunoSEQ multiplex PCR assay. A mixture of 60 forward primers for TCR Vbeta segments and 13 reverse primers for TCR Jbeta segments was used in the multiplex PCR. Amplification of the CDR3 region of rearranged TCR beta genes was performed with a multiplex PCR assay on genomic DNA. On the Illumina HiSeq System, the amplified TCR beta libraries were sequenced as 87-base-pair reads. Per the original workflow: A later analysis counted some 74 million unique TCR beta chains across the 650 to 700 repertoires, and around 9.9 million of these chains were shared by at least two donors. Raw reads were error-corrected and collapsed into unique sequences by a nearest-neighbor algorithm in which closely related sequences were merged to remove PCR and sequencing errors. To assign V, D and J gene segments, CDR3 sequences were aligned to IMGT reference sequences. For a sequence to be retained, a match of at least six nucleotides to both a V gene segment and a J gene segment was required. A rearrangement counted as productive if the CDR3 had no stop codons and remained in frame with V and J, and every other rearrangement counted as non-productive. Following IMGT convention, CDR3 was defined as the stretch from the second conserved V-encoded cysteine up to the conserved J-encoded phenylalanine. The earlier analysis of a few hundred of the donors excluded any sequence lacking an unambiguous match to a single V gene segment. An earlier analysis of 500 to 700 of the donors classified V segments as functional when productive rearrangements were above 56.7% and as segregating when the standard deviation between donors was above 5%. A statistical classification framework was built to diagnose cytomegalovirus status from the catalog of TCR beta chain sequences. In a later analysis, TCR nucleotide sequences were compared against IMGT/GENE-DB human TR gene sequences so that V and J genes could be assigned. In a later analysis, CDR3 sequences and most-parsimonious VDJ recombination scenarios were assigned using the TCRdist pipeline. In a later analysis, each TCR beta chain was defined by its CDR3 amino acid sequence together with its V-gene family, and reads lacking a unique V-gene family were excluded. To address suspected cross-contamination and a sequencing artifact, a later analysis removed under 600 highly shared, low-generation-probability nucleotide sequences. For each public chain, a later analysis derived a clonal expansion index from normalized ranks of inferred template counts within each repertoire. In a later analysis, generation probabilities were computed using a VDJ recombination model fitted to out-of-frame rearrangements, and the results were checked against IGoR. In a later analysis, TCR-TCR, TCR-HLA and TCR-CMV co-occurrence was scored with hypergeometric tests, and a repertoire-size bias correction was applied to TCR pairs. In a later analysis, false discovery rates were estimated by permuting HLA or CMV assignments 20 times. In a later analysis, co-occurring TCRs were grouped using DBSCAN, with TCRdist sequence similarity added in when clustering inside HLA-allele-positive subsets. Repertoires with fewer than 30,000 or more than 120,000 public chains were left out of co-occurrence clustering, as were about five repertoires with anomalous nucleotide sharing. In its TCRdb copy, this immuneACCESS table keeps in-frame sequences only and misses some clones. Where compared with another copy, unresolved V genes explain less than half of these, and the others have no known cause. V and J calls and clone size are copied from that table; D and trimming were computed from the DNA. This sample comprises approximately 130,000 clones, about two thirds of them detected only once. The top ten hold less than 3% of the sample.

The data are from a study of cytomegalovirus exposure and HLA in healthy donors (dated by TCRdb to the late 2010s). Regarding the complete study: In an earlier analysis of under 600 of the donors, about 270 Gb of sequence data and 90 million to 120 million unique TCR beta sequences from about 190 million T cells were reported. A later analysis re-examined previously published TCR beta repertoires from 500 to 700 donors and added high-resolution HLA genotyping to investigate patterns of TCR occurrence. The later analysis used no new phenotypic data to find candidate immune exposures, relying instead on TCR beta sequences and their occurrence across donors. Genome-wide SNP genotypes for about 55% of the roughly 670 donors were used in a later genetic analysis, which treated that subset as a discovery cohort. Besides the first cohort of 550 to 750 subjects, a separate validation cohort made up of 120 different subjects was used. To decide whether each TCR beta V gene segment behaved as functional or pseudogenic, an earlier analysis of 587 of the donors relied on high-throughput TCR beta sequencing. The study was designed to test whether signatures of past pathogen exposure could be identified by cataloging public T cell receptors. To predict cytomegalovirus infection status, the study combined high-throughput TCR immunosequencing, statistical association of individual TCRs with disease status, and machine learning. Typing coverage varied by locus: about 620-630 donors for A, B, C, DRB1 and DQB1; roughly 510 for DQA1; about 600 for DPA1; around 450 for DPB1. All discovery cohort repertoires had been generated using a single sequencing platform. The study used immunosequencing to profile the T cell repertoires of several hundred subjects and linked those repertoires to cytomegalovirus serostatus. Roughly 300 gigabases of sequencing data and 70 million to 95 million unique TCR sequences made up an early release that covered 640 HLA-typed donors. Alongside the repertoire data, information on donor age, sex, ethnicity and CMV serostatus was compiled. Several DR-DQ haplotypes were handled as single units for association and clustering, since linkage in the cohort was strong. The genetic ancestry cluster associated with self-reported Caucasian donors included around four fifths of the 398 genotyped donors. Among around 400 genotyped donors of the cohort, an average of about 240,000 unique TCR beta nucleotide sequences were sequenced per donor, around a sixth of them non-productive. Class I and class II HLA loci were covered by the typing at four-digit resolution.

Study-wide conclusions, independent of this receptor: In a later analysis, HLA-associated TCR beta chains showed more clonal expansion and lower generation probabilities than non-associated chains that were equally common. It was suggested by the authors that the approach could potentially be generalized to other disease states and immunological phenotypes. The earlier analysis of 587 of the donors excluded approximately 17 rarely observed V segments, including chromosome 9 orphons, because counts were too low. Linkage disequilibrium might explain the correlated functional status among segregating V segments, but an unknown experimental factor could not be ruled out. According to a later analysis, TCR association rates differed among HLA loci, with DRB1 alleles showing the most associated TCRs and HLA-C alleles showing the fewest. The sequencing pipeline was judged likely to have produced a cluster of highly shared sequence variants as a technical artifact. Because HLA typing was missing for some donors at each locus, association tests included only the typed subset. A later analysis reported that several top co-occurrence clusters appeared linked to parvovirus B19, influenza, CMV and Epstein-Barr virus. According to a later analysis, most CMV-associated TCR beta chains appeared to be HLA-restricted, and the HLA associations seemed to be driven largely by CMV exposure. A later analysis associated roughly 17,000 TCR beta sequences with specific HLA alleles at a false discovery rate of 0.05. CMV serostatus was the only immune exposure information available for the cohort. Sequencing depth was assumed to be roughly uniform across donors in the presence/absence analyses, though that assumption may not hold. In vitro tests confirmed that a few of the cytomegalovirus-associated TCR beta chains recognize cytomegalovirus antigens. In a later genetic analysis, fewer N-insertions in productive TCRs were reported among donors in an Asian-associated ancestry cluster than the roughly 670-donor mean. A further reported finding was that TCR beta sequences accurately predicted the HLA-A and HLA-B alleles for most subjects in the first cohort. When HLA alleles, especially DR and DQ, strongly co-occurred, attributing TCR associations to individual alleles was difficult. Most TCR sequences were seen in very few donors, while some public TCRs were found in many individuals. This cohort had only TCR beta chains sequenced, and the lack of alpha or paired-chain data limited which features could be detected. Cytomegalovirus status was reported to be diagnosed by the classifier with high specificity and sensitivity in both the original and validation cohorts. A total of roughly 160 TCR beta chains were listed by the study as associated with cytomegalovirus. V-gene and J-gene trimming of TCR beta chains was associated with a missense DCLRE1C variant in a later genetic analysis, and the association was replicated in an independent cohort. In an earlier analysis of some 540 of the donors, most TCR beta V segments appeared in productive rearrangements about 90% or about 30% of the time, broadly matching IMGT annotations.

In total, approximately 690 healthy bone marrow donors made up the cohort. Cohort members were all nominally healthy when sampled, although unrecorded immune exposures were likely present. The donor tested CMV seronegative, placing the donor among the 300 to 400 seronegative members of the cohort. Each donor provided a peripheral blood sample, and peripheral blood mononuclear cells were used for TCR beta sequencing. Genomic DNA was extracted from the blood cell samples with the Qiagen DNeasy Blood Extraction Kit. Input material: PBMCs. The source of this sequence is a woman aged 40 to 50 in good health and CMV-seronegative.

In nucleotide form, the sequence is TGTGCCAGCAGTTTATGGGGGACAGGCGTGCCCTATGGCTACACCTTC. Translated, it gives CASSLWGTGVPYGYTF. The sequence joins TRBV28 to TRBJ1-2, with 8 bases matching TRBD1. The CDR3 runs 16 amino acids, cysteine and phenylalanine included. Kept here is only the CDR3 DNA, which spans 48 bases and is read in frame from base 1. Trimmed from V: 0 bases; trimmed from J: 4 bases; junction bases lacking a gene match: 7. The germline V gene encodes CDR1 MDHEN and CDR2 SYDVKM.